This T cell receptor (beta chain) was profiled in a study of shared clonotypes between healthy human individuals. Study context: Samples came from a couple of female and a few male donors aged 18 to 49. Each donor had three CD4 naive, three CD4 memory, two CD8 naive and one CD8 memory plate.

Germline V gene data show CDR1 as SQVTM and CDR2 as ANQGSEA. J gave up 0 bases and V 6 bases, and 5 bases lay outside the gene matches. The CDR3 runs 15 residues. TCRdb's copy holds only in-frame clones and misses some; the assay was immunoSEQ multiplex PCR. The table records a few million clones, more than 90% of them present only once. This chain connects TRBV29-1 to TRBJ2-3; 11 nucleotides match TRBD2. This TCR derives from a man aged 18 to 30 in good health. The sequenced sample consisted of naive CD4+ T cells sorted from blood. Documented subset: CD45RA+ positively selected. CDR3 loop: CSVAGTSGSTDTQYF. The CDR3, as DNA: TGCAGCGTGGCCGGGACTAGCGGCAGCACAGATACGCAGTATTTT.